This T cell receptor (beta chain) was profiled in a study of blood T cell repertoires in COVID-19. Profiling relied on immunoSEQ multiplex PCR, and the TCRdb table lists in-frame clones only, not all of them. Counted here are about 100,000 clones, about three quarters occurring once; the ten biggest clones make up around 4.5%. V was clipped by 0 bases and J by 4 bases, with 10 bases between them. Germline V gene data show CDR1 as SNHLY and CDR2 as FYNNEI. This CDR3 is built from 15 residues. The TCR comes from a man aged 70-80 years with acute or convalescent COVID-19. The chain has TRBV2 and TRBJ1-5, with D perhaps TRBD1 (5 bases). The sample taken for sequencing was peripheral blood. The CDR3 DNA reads TGTGCCAGCAGTGAAGCGCGGGGCCTAAATCAGCCCCAGCATTTT. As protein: CASSEARGLNQPQHF.